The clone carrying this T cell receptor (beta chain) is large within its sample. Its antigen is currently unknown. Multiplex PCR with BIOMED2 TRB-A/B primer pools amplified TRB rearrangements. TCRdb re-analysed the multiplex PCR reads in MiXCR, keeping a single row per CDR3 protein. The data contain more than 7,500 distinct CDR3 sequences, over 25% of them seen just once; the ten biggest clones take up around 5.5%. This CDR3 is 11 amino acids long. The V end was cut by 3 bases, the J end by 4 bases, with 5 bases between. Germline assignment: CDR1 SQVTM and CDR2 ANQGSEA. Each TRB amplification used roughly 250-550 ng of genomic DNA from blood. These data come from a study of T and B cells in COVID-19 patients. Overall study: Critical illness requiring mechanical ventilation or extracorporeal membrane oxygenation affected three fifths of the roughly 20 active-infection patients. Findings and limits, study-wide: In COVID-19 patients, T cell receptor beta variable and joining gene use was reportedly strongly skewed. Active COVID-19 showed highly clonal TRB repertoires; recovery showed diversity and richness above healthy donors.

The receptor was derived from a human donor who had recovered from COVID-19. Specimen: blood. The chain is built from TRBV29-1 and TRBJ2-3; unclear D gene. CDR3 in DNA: TGCAGCGTTGAGTGGGCAGATACGCAGTATTTT. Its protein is CSVEWADTQYF.